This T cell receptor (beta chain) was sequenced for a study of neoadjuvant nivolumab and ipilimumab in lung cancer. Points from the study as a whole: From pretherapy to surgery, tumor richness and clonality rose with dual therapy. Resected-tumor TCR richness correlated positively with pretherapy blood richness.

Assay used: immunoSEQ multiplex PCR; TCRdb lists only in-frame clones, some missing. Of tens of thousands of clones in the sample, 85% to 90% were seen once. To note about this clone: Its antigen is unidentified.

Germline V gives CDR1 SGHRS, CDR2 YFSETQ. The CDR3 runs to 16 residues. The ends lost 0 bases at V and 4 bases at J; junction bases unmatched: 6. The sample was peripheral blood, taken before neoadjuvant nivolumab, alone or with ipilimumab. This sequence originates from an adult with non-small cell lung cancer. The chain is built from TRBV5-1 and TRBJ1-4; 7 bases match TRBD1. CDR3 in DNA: TGCGCCAGCAGCTTGGGCGACAGGGCTGATAATGAAAAACTGTTTTTT. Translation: CASSLGDRADNEKLFF.